Detailed here is one TCR beta chain. Its matching antigen is unknown. Without labor or membrane rupture, elective cesareans at roughly 35-42 weeks supplied term cord blood. The sample holds sorted live naive CD8+ CD45RA+CCR7+ T cells. This entry comes from a study of naive CD8 T cells in extremely preterm neonates. Notes on the study in general: Preterm infants showed shorter CDR3s, fewer N additions and less trimming than older groups. CDR3 nucleotide sharing was over 2.5% in preterm, 0.3% to 0.45% term, about 0.028% children, about 0.0094% adults.

Sequencing was performed with immunoSEQ multiplex PCR; in TCRdb, only in-frame clones are kept and a portion is missing. The data show several thousand clones, 95% to 99% seen once. Trimming cost V 6 bases and J 4 bases; bases outside gene matches: 11. Germline V lookup: CDR1 LNHDA, CDR2 SQIVND (reference sequence). CDR3 length: 15 residues. The sequence was obtained from a newborn in good health. This chain connects TRBV19 to TRBJ1-2, with TRBD1 matching 7 bases. Sequencing input: naive CD8+ T cells from cord blood. CDR3 in DNA: TGTGCCAGTAGACAGGGGCTCGCCGACCTCTATGGCTACACCTTC. Protein: CASRQGLADLYGYTF.